A selection of T cell receptor beta chains follows, all from one sample in a study of beta chain features in type 1 diabetes. Profiled with immunoSEQ multiplex PCR; TCRdb holds only in-frame clones, not every one. The sample gives 250,000 to 350,000 clones, approximately 16% of which show up once; less than 0.02% is in the top ten. Source material: naive CD4+ T cells from blood. The receptors derive from a man aged 18 to 29 with type 1 diabetes. The CDR3 runs from the conserved cysteine through the conserved F or W.

TRBJ1-1,TRBV5-1,CASSPPTGAEAFF
TRBJ1-4,TRBV12-5,CASGLAAGMPKLFF
TRBJ2-7,TRBV7-2,CASSLDRPGGPYEQYF
TRBJ1-5,TRBV5-1,CASSLGGSNQPQHF
TRBJ2-7,TRBV11-2,CASSLQWTAREEQYF
TRBJ2-3,TRBV18,CASSPPGRNTQYF
TRBJ2-3,TRBV5-1,CASSLMSGYTDTQYF
TRBJ1-4,TRBV30,CAWKAGGEKLFF
TRBJ2-5,TRBV6-1,CASSEDRGAETQYF
TRBJ2-5,TRBV18,CASGQYQETQYF
TRBJ2-5,TRBV14,CASSQDIGLAGETQYF
TRBJ2-7,TRBV23-1,CASSPAEGQPGSSYEQYF
TRBJ2-3,TRBV19,CASSIRDSSTDTQYF
TRBJ2-3,TRBV7-6,CASSLQGHTDTQYF
TRBJ2-7,TRBV7-8,CASSLERGPSYEQYF
TRBJ2-1,TRBV19,CASSILGRSSYNEQFF
TRBJ2-1,TRBV5-4,CASKPYIQGENEQFF
TRBJ2-7,TRBV4-3,CASSRTTGSHEQYF
TRBJ1-5,TRBV7-2,CASSSYNQPQHF
TRBJ1-5,TRBV4-3,CASSQERGRQPQHF
TRBJ2-5,TRBV10-3,CAISEGGLQTQYF
TRBJ2-5,TRBV18,CASSPTVQETQYF
TRBJ2-5,TRBV13,CASSSKETQYF
TRBJ1-1,TRBV19,CASRRPSGEPENTEAFF
TRBJ1-6,TRBV30,CAWSVQVTYNSPLHF
TRBJ2-7,TRBV30,CAWSVEVLSEQYF
TRBJ1-1,TRBV7-9,CASSLGHEDKAFF
TRBJ2-7,TRBV10-3,CAINPGQGIDEQYF
TRBJ2-1,TRBV7-9,CASSIIAGGPNEQFF
TRBJ2-3,TRBV5-1,CASSLDIRDRGRDTQYF
TRBJ2-3,TRBV2,CASSVIRVAGFADTQYF
TRBJ2-7,TRBV7-2,CASSLGAGGSYEQYF
TRBJ2-7,TRBV18,CASSPQTGPYEQYF
TRBJ1-2,TRBV20-1,CSAPRYGYTF
TRBJ1-1,TRBV6-6,CASRGGAVTEAFF
TRBJ1-3,TRBV30,CAWSATNTRLGNTIYF
TRBJ2-2,TRBV5-1,CASRASVNTGELFF
TRBJ2-5,TRBV5-1,CASSLVSGSAETQYF
TRBJ1-2,TRBV4-2,CASSQEGQGAVGYTF
TRBJ1-2,TRBV9,CASSASGQGAGGYTF
TRBJ2-3,TRBV28,CASRIDKRTGSTDTQYF
TRBJ1-2,TRBV4-3,CASSRMFLAGVGGYTF